This T cell receptor beta chain was sequenced for a study of blood T cell repertoires in COVID-19. About the study: Acute and convalescent COVID-19 specimens originated in the United States, Italy and Spain. Sample material is recorded as cDNA or gDNA derived from T cells, B-cell-depleted T cells, or PBMCs.

Original analysis: Reference gene primers were amplified, and this amplification served to estimate nucleated cell counts. TCRdb's table, derived via immunoSEQ multiplex PCR, lists solely in-frame clones and lacks some. V and J calls and clone size follow that table, whereas D and trimming were derived from the DNA. The sample lists roughly 310,000 clones, around 87% occurring once. V lost 1 base and J 8 bases, leaving 17 bases between the germline ends. The CDR3 contains 15 residues. Germline V lookup: CDR1 SGHTA, CDR2 FQGTGA. This chain joins TRBV7-3 and TRBJ1-2; D is unclear. The source of this sequence is a woman aged 50 to 65 with active or convalescent COVID-19. Sequencing input: peripheral blood. CDR3 sequence: CASSLNPGLFQGYTF. The CDR3 nucleotides are TGTGCCAGCAGCTTAAACCCGGGTCTCTTCCAAGGCTACACCTTC.